What follows are 18 T cell receptor beta chains derived from one specimen sequenced in a study of T cell responses to AZD1222 COVID-19 vaccine. TCRdb keeps only in-frame clones here, not all; method: immunoSEQ multiplex PCR. The sample has 150,000 to 200,000 clones; 85% to 90% are singletons. The specimen comprised peripheral blood, sampled 28 days after the second AZD1222 dose. The source of these receptors is an adult who received the AZD1222 COVID-19 vaccine.

This chain connects TRBV6-5 to TRBJ1-4, with 9 bases matching TRBD1. This CDR3 contains 15 residues. V dropped 6 bases and J dropped 8; count of bases not matched to a gene: 10. Germline lookup yields CDR1 MNHEY and CDR2 SVGAGI. The CDR3 DNA reads as TGTGCCAGCAGACAGGGGGCGAGATCTTGGGAAAAACTGTTTTTT. This gives the protein CASRQGARSWEKLFF.

The genes are TRBV5-4 and TRBJ2-1; 11 nucleotides line up with TRBD2. Trimming at V came to 0 bases and at J to 2 bases, leaving 1 base not matched to a gene. This CDR3 has 16 amino acids. Germline values: CDR1 SGHNT, CDR2 YYREEE (reference sequence). This CDR3 is CASSLVAGGAYNEQFF. In nucleotides, the CDR3 is TGTGCCAGCAGCTTGGTAGCGGGGGGGGCCTACAATGAGCAGTTCTTC.

The chain employs TRBV3-1 (or the pseudogene TRBV3-2) and TRBJ1-1, with 7 positions matching TRBD1. V was pared by 4 bases and J by 3 bases, with 5 bases of the junction left unmatched. This CDR3 has 14 residues. Per germline, CDR1 LGHDT and CDR2 YNNKEL (reference sequence). The CDR3 protein is CASSRRDRDTEAFF. Written as DNA, the CDR3 is TGTGCCAGCAGCCGCCGGGACAGAGACACTGAAGCTTTCTTT.

The V gene is TRBV11-2, the J gene TRBJ1-1, with a tentative D call TRBD1 (5 bases). This CDR3 spans 13 amino acids. Germline V CDR1 and CDR2: SGHAT, FQNNGV. Trimming took off 0 bases at V and 11 bases at J, with 13 bases between the two ends. CDR3 residues: CASSLDVGGDAFF. As DNA, the CDR3 is TGTGCCAGCAGCTTAGATGTCGGGGGGGACGCTTTCTTT.

The V call is TRBV7-2, the J call TRBJ1-6; 9 nucleotides line up with TRBD1. The CDR3 sequence is 16 residues long. V dropped 1 base and J dropped 9; count of bases not matched to a gene: 7. From germline, CDR1 is SGHTA and CDR2 FQGNSA. The CDR3 is CASSLDPGQGGSPLHF. As DNA, the CDR3 is TGTGCCAGCAGCTTAGACCCGGGACAGGGTGGTTCACCCCTCCACTTT.

This rearrangement joins TRBV7-3 to TRBJ2-3; the D gene is possibly TRBD2 (5 bases). The CDR3 totals 11 residues. V dropped 8 bases and J dropped 6 bases, with 9 bases sitting between them. Germline V lookup: CDR1 SGHTA, CDR2 FQGTGA. The CDR3 loop is CASGSGDTQYF. DNA for the CDR3: TGTGCCAGCGGATCGGGGGATACGCAGTATTTT.

The chain joins TRBV28 to TRBJ1-5; no reliable D call. V was pared by 7 bases and J by 2 bases, with 9 bases between. This CDR3 spans 13 amino acids. CDR1 is MDHEN, CDR2 SYDVKM, per germline. The CDR3 is CASISPGNQPQHF. In nucleotides, the CDR3 is TGTGCCAGCATCTCCCCGGGCAATCAGCCCCAGCATTTT.

This clone appeared a single time. This rearrangement joins TRBV1 to TRBJ1-4. TRBV1 is given as a pseudogene. This CDR3 is built from 15 residues. The CDR3 spells CTSSQDRHQNEKLFF. CDR3 DNA sequence: TGCACCAGCAGCCAAGATCGGCACCAGAATGAAAAACTGTTTTTT.

The chain employs TRBV15 and TRBJ1-2; a weak D match, TRBD1 (6 bases). The CDR3 extends over 16 amino acids. The germline gives CDR1 LNHNV, CDR2 YYDKDF (reference sequence). V shed 1 base and J shed 4 bases, with 16 bases lying between them. CDR3 DNA: TGTGCCACCAGCAGAGTAAGAACCGGGACAATCTATGGCTACACCTTC. It encodes CATSRVRTGTIYGYTF.

The chain links TRBV5-8 to TRBJ2-3; 8 nucleotides align to TRBD1. The V gene end was trimmed by 0 bases and the J gene end by 1 base; junction bases not matched to a gene: 4. Germline V gene lookup returns CDR1 SGHTS and CDR2 YDEGEE. CDR3 length: 16 amino acids. The CDR3 sequence: CASSLGLTGGTDTQYF. CDR3 DNA: TGTGCCAGCAGCTTGGGTTTGACAGGGGGCACAGATACGCAGTATTTT.

The chain uses TRBV14 and TRBJ1-5; possibly TRBD1 for D (5 bases). The CDR3 spans 15 residues. Germline-derived CDR1 and CDR2 are SGHDN and FVKESK. V lost 4 bases, J lost 6 bases, and 16 bases lay in between. DNA of the CDR3: TGTGCCAGCAGCCCGGAGACAGTAACCCTTCAGCCCCAGCATTTT. The encoded protein is CASSPETVTLQPQHF.

This sequence joins TRBV7-2 and TRBJ2-7, with D possibly TRBD1 on 6 matching bases. This CDR3 is 15 amino acids long. From germline, CDR1 is SGHTA and CDR2 FQGNSA. V was shortened by 2 bases and J by 2 bases, with 13 bases between the two germline ends. As DNA, the CDR3 is TGTGCCAGCAGCTTAAGCAGGGGTCGGACCTACGAGCAGTACTTC. Protein: CASSLSRGRTYEQYF.

The chain combines TRBV24-1 with TRBJ2-2, with D possibly being TRBD1 (6 bases). The CDR3 covers 13 residues. Per germline, CDR1 KGHDR and CDR2 SFDVKD. With 8 bases removed from V and 1 base from J, the gap between germline ends came to 7 bases. CDR3 nucleotides: TGTGCCACCAACAGGGAGAACACCGGGGAGCTGTTTTTT. Protein: CATNRENTGELFF.

This clone was seen a single time. CDR3 loop: CASSRQAGELFF. CDR3 DNA sequence: TGTGCCAGCAGCCGGCAAGCCGGGGAGCTGTTTTTT. The chain carries TRBV5-4 and TRBJ2-2; no firm D call. Germline-derived CDR1 and CDR2 are SGHNT and YYREEE (reference sequence). Trimming cost V 4 bases and J 6 bases, with 7 bases left between them. There are 12 residues in the CDR3.

The CDR3 bases are TGTGCCAGCAGCTCCCTCCGGACTAGCGGGGGCGCAGATACGCAGTATTTT. Translated, it gives CASSSLRTSGGADTQYF. The chain recombines TRBV7-3 with TRBJ2-3, with TRBD2 matching 13 bases. J gave up 4 bases and V 4 bases, and 8 bases lay outside the gene matches. This CDR3 has 17 amino acids. The germline V gene encodes CDR1 SGHTA and CDR2 FQGTGA. Full variable domain (outside the CDR3, taken from reference TRBV7-3 and TRBJ2-3): GAGVSQTPSNKVTEKGKYVELRCDPISGHTALYWYRQSLGQGPEFLIYFQGTGAADDSGLPNDRFFAVRPEGSVSTLKIQRTERGDSAVYLCASSSLRTSGGADTQYFGPGTRLTVL.

The rearrangement uses TRBV7-2 and TRBJ1-1, with D possibly TRBD1 on 5 matching bases. Trimming took 1 base from V and 11 from J, leaving 17 bases between them. The CDR3 loop spans 14 amino acids. CDR1 and CDR2 (germline): SGHTA, FQGNSA. CDR3 nucleotide sequence: TGTGCCAGCAGCTTAGTTCGCGCTTCGGAGGGGGCTTTCTTT. It yields the protein CASSLVRASEGAFF.

The genes are TRBV7-2 and TRBJ2-7; 14 bases line up with TRBD2. V shed 5 bases, J shed 5 bases, and the junction held 2 bases outside the gene matches. This CDR3 comprises 14 residues. CDR1 SGHTA and CDR2 FQGNSA come from the germline V gene. The CDR3 reads CASSMGLAGDEQYF. The CDR3 DNA is TGTGCCAGCAGCATGGGACTAGCGGGGGACGAGCAGTACTTC.

The chain has TRBV5-1 and TRBJ2-5, with D tentatively TRBD2 (5 bases). The CDR3 covers 14 residues. Trimming cost V 1 base and J 3 bases, with 10 bases left between them. The germline gives CDR1 SGHRS, CDR2 YFSETQ. CDR3 DNA: TGCGCCAGCAGCTTGTATGGGCGGGAAGAGACCCAGTACTTC. Translated, it gives CASSLYGREETQYF. The full variable domain, rest sourced from reference TRBV5-1 and TRBJ2-5, is KAGVTQTPRYLIKTRGQQVTLSCSPISGHRSVSWYQQTPGQGLQFLFEYFSETQRNKGNFPGRFSGRQFSNSRSEMNVSTLELGDSALYLCASSLYGREETQYFGPGTRLLVL.